The 19 T cell receptor beta chains listed next were all sequenced from one sample in a study of T cell responses to AZD1222 COVID-19 vaccine. Some clones are missing from TCRdb's copy, which holds only in-frame ones; the method was immunoSEQ multiplex PCR. Here the sample spans about 160,000 clones, about 89% being singletons. The material was peripheral blood, obtained 28 days after the second AZD1222 dose. The source is an adult who received the AZD1222 COVID-19 vaccine.

The V and J genes are TRBV9 and TRBJ2-3; 7 bases match TRBD2. The CDR3 spans 15 residues. CDR1 and CDR2 from the germline V gene are SGDLS and YYNGEE. V lost 5 bases, J lost 8 bases, and 14 bases stayed unmatched. The CDR3 loop reads CASRGGSRQGSTQYF. Here the CDR3 DNA reads TGTGCCAGCAGGGGCGGGAGCCGTCAAGGAAGTACGCAGTATTTT. Based on the CDR3 plus reference TRBV9 and TRBJ2-3, the full variable domain is DSGVTQTPKHLITATGQRVTLRCSPRSGDLSVYWYQQSLDQGLQFLIQYYNGEERAKGNILERFSAQQFPDLHSELNLSSLELGDSALYFCASRGGSRQGSTQYFGPGTRLTVL.

There are a few counts of this clone. The V call is TRBV7-6, the J call TRBJ2-5; 8 bases map to TRBD1. This CDR3 has 15 amino acids. CDR1 is SGHVS, CDR2 FNYEAQ, per germline. V was pared by 4 bases and J by 4 bases, with 8 bases of the junction left unmatched. CDR3 region: CASSSIDRGSETQYF. For the CDR3, the DNA is TGTGCCAGCAGCTCTATTGACAGGGGATCAGAGACCCAGTACTTC.

The chain employs TRBV4-1 and TRBJ1-4; D uncertain. V was clipped by 1 base and J by 6 bases, with 12 bases between them. This CDR3 spans 15 amino acids. Germline CDR1 reads MGHRA; CDR2 reads YSYEKL. CDR3 bases: TGCGCCAGCAGCCAAGCATTTCGGGCAGATGAAAAACTGTTTTTT. This sequence encodes CASSQAFRADEKLFF.

The V and J genes are TRBV24-1 and TRBJ2-1; 12 bases are a match to TRBD2. CDR3 length equals 15 residues. The V gene's germline CDR1 is KGHDR and CDR2 SFDVKD. V lost 7 bases and J lost 4; bases outside the gene matches: 4. In nucleotides, the CDR3 is TGTGCCACCAGGACTAGCGGGAGAGGTTACAATGAGCAGTTCTTC. As protein: CATRTSGRGYNEQFF.

The V call is TRBV3-1 (or the pseudogene TRBV3-2), the J call TRBJ1-3; 7 bases match TRBD1. The CDR3 is 15 residues long. Germline V gene lookup returns CDR1 LGHDT and CDR2 YNNKEL (reference sequence). V was clipped by 4 bases and J by 2 bases; unmatched bases: 5. Written as DNA, the CDR3 is TGTGCCAGCAGCCCCGGGACAGCGACTGGAAACACCATATATTTT. Protein: CASSPGTATGNTIYF.

The chain links TRBV18 to TRBJ1-6; D is unresolved. V shed 1 base and J shed 7 bases, with 11 bases lying between them. The V gene's germline CDR1 is KGHSH and CDR2 LQKENI. This CDR3 has 15 residues. The chain's CDR3 is CASSPLGGLNSPLHF. In DNA, the CDR3 is TGTGCCAGCTCACCACTGGGCGGGTTGAATTCACCCCTCCACTTT.

The chain carries TRBV7-2 and TRBJ1-1; a possible D gene is TRBD1 (6 bases). With 4 bases removed from V and 1 base from J, the gap between germline ends came to 13 bases. The CDR3 spans 15 residues. CDR1 is SGHTA and CDR2 is FQGNSA in the germline V gene. The CDR3 DNA is TGTGCCAGCAGCTCAGGCCAGGGGCGGAACACTGAAGCTTTCTTT. Its protein is CASSSGQGRNTEAFF. The full variable domain, completed using reference TRBV7-2 and TRBJ1-1, is GAGVSQSPSNKVTEKGKDVELRCDPISGHTALYWYRQSLGQGLEFLIYFQGNSAPDKSGLPSDRFSAERTGGSVSTLTIQRTQQEDSAVYLCASSSGQGRNTEAFFGQGTRLTVV.

The chain uses TRBV10-3 and TRBJ2-7; a weak D match, TRBD1 (5 bases). The CDR3 extends over 13 amino acids. V lost 2 bases and J lost 6, with 11 bases in between. Germline V gene sequence: CDR1 ENHRY, CDR2 SYGVKD. In DNA, the CDR3 is TGTGCCATCAGTGAGGGGGCCCGAGGCGAGCAGTACTTC. Translated, it gives CAISEGARGEQYF.

The rearrangement links TRBV11-2 to TRBJ1-5; 8 bases line up with TRBD1. CDR1 SGHAT and CDR2 FQNNGV come from the germline V gene. The CDR3 runs to 15 residues. V dropped 5 bases and J dropped 2; count of bases not matched to a gene: 5. The CDR3 DNA sequence: TGTGCCAGCAGCAGAGACAGGGGTGGCAATCAGCCCCAGCATTTT. This translates into CASSRDRGGNQPQHF.

On this clone: One end of the junction varies from germline; a read error may be responsible. Other DNA variants within this sample encode the same CDR3. The rearrangement uses TRBV18 and TRBJ1-6; weak D call: TRBD1 (5 bases). The CDR3 has 15 residues. CDR1 KGHSH and CDR2 LQKENI come from the germline V gene. The CDR3 nucleotides are TGTGCCAGCTCACCTCCCGGGGGAAATAATTCACCCCTCCATTTT. Residues: CASSPPGGNNSPLHF.

The rearrangement links TRBV11-1 to TRBJ2-3; D is unresolved. Germline values: CDR1 SGHAT, CDR2 FQDESV (reference sequence). V lost 5 bases and J 5 bases, leaving 8 bases between the germline ends. The CDR3 extends over 12 amino acids. The DNA of the CDR3 is TGTGCCAGCAGCCGGTGGGGAGATACGCAGTATTTT. Translating it yields CASSRWGDTQYF.

The V and J genes are TRBV4-1 and TRBJ1-1; TRBD1 is a possible D gene (5 bases). V lost 1 base, J lost 0 bases, and 15 bases lay in between. This CDR3 spans 17 amino acids. The germline CDR1 and CDR2 sequences are MGHRA and YSYEKL. The CDR3 DNA reads TGCGCCAGCAGCCAAGTATTCAGGGCAGGAATGAACACTGAAGCTTTCTTT. The encoded protein is CASSQVFRAGMNTEAFF.

The chain combines TRBV21-1 with TRBJ2-2. TRBV21-1 is assigned pseudogene status. The CDR3 length is 15 residues. The CDR3 nucleotides are TGTGCCAGCAGCCAGGGACCATCGAACACCGGGGAGCTGTTTTTT. Protein product: CASSQGPSNTGELFF.

V is TRBV19 and J is TRBJ2-3; either TRBD1 or TRBD2 may supply D (6 bases each). Between the trimmed V and J ends, which lost 7 bases and 4 bases, there was a span of 12 bases. This CDR3 is built from 13 residues. CDR1 is LNHDA and CDR2 is SQIVND in the germline V gene (reference sequence). The CDR3, as DNA: TGTGCCAGTAAGGGGGGCTTGGCAGATACGCAGTATTTT. Residues: CASKGGLADTQYF.

This chain uses TRBV5-6 with TRBJ2-3; D remains ambiguous. The CDR3 covers 17 residues. The germline CDR1 and CDR2 sequences are SGHDT and YYEEEE. V was clipped by 1 base and J by 6 bases, with 21 bases between them. CDR3 residues: CASSLLGSSGLADTQYF. The CDR3 DNA sequence: TGTGCCAGCAGCTTGTTGGGCTCGTCAGGATTGGCTGATACGCAGTATTTT.

J is TRBJ1-6 and V is TRBV30; 10 bases are shared with TRBD1. With V trimmed by 1 base and J by 10 bases, 1 base remained unmatched. There are 13 residues in the CDR3. Germline V CDR1 and CDR2: GTSNPN, SVGIG (reference sequence). Written as DNA, the CDR3 is TGTGCCTGGAGTGGGGACAGGGGATCACCCCTCCACTTT. It is translated as CAWSGDRGSPLHF.

The CDR3 here is CASSETGTGGDEQYF. The CDR3 DNA is TGTGCCAGCAGTGAAACCGGGACAGGGGGCGACGAGCAGTACTTC. The chain uses TRBV6-1 and TRBJ2-7; TRBD1 matches at 12 bases. The CDR3 length is 15 residues. CDR1 and CDR2 (germline): MNHNS, SASEGT. The J segment lost 5 bases and the V segment lost 2 bases, leaving 4 bases of the junction unmatched.

The CDR3 sequence is CASSPKLRGANTEAFF. Here the CDR3 DNA reads TGTGCCAGCAGCCCTAAACTCAGGGGGGCGAACACTGAAGCTTTCTTT. This chain links TRBV3-1 (or the pseudogene TRBV3-2) with TRBJ1-1, with TRBD1 identical over 7 bases. The V segment lost 4 bases and the J segment 1 base; nucleotides outside the gene matches: 9. Germline lookup yields CDR1 LGHDT and CDR2 YNNKEL (reference sequence). The CDR3 is made up of 16 amino acids.

The chain has TRBV10-3 and TRBJ2-5, with TRBD2 matching over 12 bases. The germline CDR1 and CDR2 sequences are ENHRY and SYGVKD. The J segment lost 4 bases and the V segment lost 8 bases, leaving 11 bases of the junction unmatched. The length of the CDR3 is 16 residues. The CDR3 region is CAIGSASGGAVETQYF. DNA for the CDR3: TGTGCCATCGGGTCGGCTAGCGGGGGGGCCGTAGAGACCCAGTACTTC.